The T cell receptor beta chain under discussion was sequenced for a study of cytomegalovirus exposure and HLA in healthy donors. Study-wide background: The same platform was used for the roughly 120 validation repertoires and the approximately 670 first-cohort repertoires, a later analysis reported. Study outcomes and limitations: Reported performance of the classifier showed diagnosis of cytomegalovirus status with high specificity and sensitivity. Among TCR beta chains, those listed as cytomegalovirus-associated numbered about 150.

The assay was immunoSEQ multiplex PCR, and TCRdb's table has in-frame clones only and misses some. The data show some 98,000 clones, with 87% seen just once and roughly 3.7% held by the top ten. Concerning this clone itself: The antigen is not known.

Sequencing input: PBMCs. The source of this sequence is a young woman in good health and CMV-seronegative.

The DNA of the CDR3 is TGTGCCAGCAGGCAGGGGCATAACACTGAAGCTTTCTTT. This codes for CASRQGHNTEAFF. The chain joins TRBV25-1 to TRBJ1-1; tentatively, D is TRBD1 (6 bases). Germline V CDR1 and CDR2: MGHDK, SYGVNS. The CDR3 is made up of 13 amino acids. V was clipped by 6 bases and J by 2 bases, with 10 bases between them.